The rows below give T cell receptor beta chains drawn from one sample of a study of CD8 T cells in Susac syndrome. TCRdb reprocessed the immunoSEQ multiplex PCR reads with MiXCR, giving one entry per CDR3 protein. The data contain about 160,000 distinct CDR3 sequences, about 91% of them singletons. Sequencing input: CD4+ T cells from PBMCs. The receptors stem from a human donor in good health. Both conserved end residues are part of each CDR3. The D gene is left open where the match is weak. The size of a clone is reported for some rows only, either as once, few or many, or as a class for expanded clones.

clone size | D gene | J gene | V gene | CDR3 DNA | CDR3 protein
. | TRBD1 | TRBJ1-5 | TRBV20-1 | TGCAGTGCTAGAGAGCCGACAGGGGTAGCTCAGCCCCAGCATTTT | CSAREPTGVAQPQHF
few | . | TRBJ1-6 | TRBV20-1 | TGCAGTGCTAAATTCGGACACCTAAATTCACCCCTCCACTTT | CSAKFGHLNSPLHF
. | TRBD2 | TRBJ2-1 | TRBV19 | TGTGCCAGTAGTATCGCAGGGACTACGAACAATGAGCAGTTCTTC | CASSIAGTTNNEQFF
few | TRBD2 | TRBJ2-7 | TRBV28 | TGTGCCAGCAGTCTAGCGGGGGGGAGCTCCTACGAGCAGTACTTC | CASSLAGGSSYEQYF
. | . | TRBJ2-2 | TRBV20-1 | TGCAGTGCTAGGGAAGGGAACACCGGGGAGCTGTTTTTT | CSAREGNTGELFF
. | TRBD2 | TRBJ2-7 | TRBV7-2 | TGTGCCAGCAGCTTAGAGGAGGGGACTAGGTGGTACTTC | CASSLEEGTRWYF
once | . | TRBJ2-3 | TRBV5-4 | TGTGCCAGCAGCTTGCTCGGGGGCCGGACAGATACGCAGTATTTT | CASSLLGGRTDTQYF
. | . | TRBJ2-1 | TRBV27 | TGTGCCAGCAGTTTATCTACAGGCTACTCCTACAATGAGCAGTTCTTC | CASSLSTGYSYNEQFF
. | TRBD2 | TRBJ2-1 | TRBV6-2/TRBV6-3 | TGTGCCAGCAGTTACGAGCTAGCGGGAGTTCTCGGTGAGCAGTTCTTC | CASSYELAGVLGEQFF
. | . | TRBJ1-3 | TRBV7-8 | TGTGCCAGCAGCTTATTGCAGACCTCCGGAAACACCATATATTTT | CASSLLQTSGNTIYF
once | . | TRBJ2-7 | TRBV20-1 | TGCAGTGCTAGTCGGGGACGTGGGATTAACTACGAGCAGTACTTC | CSASRGRGINYEQYF
. | TRBD1 | TRBJ1-1 | TRBV6-5 | TGTGCCAGCAGTCATGGCGGGACAGGGCAAGGAGCTTTCTTT | CASSHGGTGQGAFF
. | . | TRBJ2-7 | TRBV3-1 | TGTGCCAGCAGCCCTGGTTCCGGGTTTAGCTCCTACGAGCAGTACTTC | CASSPGSGFSSYEQYF
. | TRBD2 | TRBJ2-1 | TRBV27 | TGTGCCAGCAGCAGACTAGCGGGATTGGTGGATGAGCAGTTCTTC | CASSRLAGLVDEQFF
. | . | TRBJ1-3 | TRBV7-2 | TGTGCCAGCAGCTTAGGGTCAGGGGTACATCTCTCTGGAAACACCATATATTTT | CASSLGSGVHLSGNTIYF
once | TRBD1 | TRBJ2-1 | TRBV28 | TGTGCCAGCAGTTTCCCAGGGGGCGGCCACAATGAGCAGTTCTTC | CASSFPGGGHNEQFF
. | TRBD1 | TRBJ2-1 | TRBV5-1 | TGCGCCAGCAGCTTGGCCGGGACAGGGGGCAATGAGCAGTTCTTC | CASSLAGTGGNEQFF
. | . | TRBJ2-1 | TRBV6-6 | TGTGCCAGCAGTTATCACCTGGGACTTTACAATGAGCAGTTCTTC | CASSYHLGLYNEQFF
once | . | TRBJ1-1 | TRBV20-1 | TGCAGTGCTAGAGTAGGAGGGAGGAACACTGAAGCTTTCTTT | CSARVGGRNTEAFF
. | TRBD1 | TRBJ1-2 | TRBV20-1 | TGCAGTGGATTGATAGTGAGGGGAACGCCGGACAGGGCTGGCTACACCTTC | CSGLIVRGTPDRAGYTF
. | . | TRBJ2-7 | TRBV5-1 | TGCGCCAGCAGCTTGGACGGAAGGTCTTACGAGCAGTACTTC | CASSLDGRSYEQYF
. | TRBD2 | TRBJ2-2 | TRBV5-1 | TGCGCCAGCAGCTTGGCCGGGACTAGCTCTACCGGGGAGCTGTTTTTT | CASSLAGTSSTGELFF
. | . | TRBJ2-3 | TRBV14 | TGTGCCAGCAGCCACCCGGACCACACAGATACGCAGTATTTT | CASSHPDHTDTQYF
. | TRBD1 | TRBJ2-5 | TRBV20-1 | TGCAGTGCTACACGGACAGGGTGGGAGAGGACCCAGTACTTC | CSATRTGWERTQYF
. | . | TRBJ2-7 | TRBV5-1 | TGCGCCAGCAGCTTGGTAGTAGGGCCCTACGAGCAGTACTTC | CASSLVVGPYEQYF
. | TRBD2 | TRBJ2-7 | TRBV6-2/TRBV6-3 | TGTGCCAGCAGACCCGGGACTAGCGGCCCCTACGAGCAGTACTTC | CASRPGTSGPYEQYF
. | . | TRBJ1-5 | TRBV19 | TGTGCCAGTAGCCCGCCCAGCAATAGCAATCAGCCCCAGCATTTT | CASSPPSNSNQPQHF
. | TRBD2 | TRBJ2-3 | TRBV6-4 | TGTGCCAGCAGTGACCGGACTAGCGGCACAGATACGCAGTATTTT | CASSDRTSGTDTQYF
. | TRBD1 | TRBJ1-2 | TRBV2 | TGTGCCAGCAGACGGACAGGGGGTACTAACTATGGCTACACCTTC | CASRRTGGTNYGYTF
. | TRBD2 | TRBJ2-5 | TRBV4-1 | TGCGCCAGCAGCCAAAGCGGGACGTACCAAGAGACCCAGTACTTC | CASSQSGTYQETQYF
. | . | TRBJ2-7 | TRBV25-1 | TGTGCCAGCAGTGCCCTCAGTTACGAGCAGTACTTC | CASSALSYEQYF
. | TRBD1 | TRBJ1-1 | TRBV7-2 | TGTGCCAGCAGTCGTGGGGGGACAGTGAACACTGAAGCTTTCTTT | CASSRGGTVNTEAFF
few | . | TRBJ2-1 | TRBV7-2 | TGTGCCAGCAGCTACTCCTACAATGAGCAGTTCTTC | CASSYSYNEQFF
. | TRBD2 | TRBJ2-1 | TRBV24-1 | TGTGCCACCAGTGATTTAGCTGCGGGGGAGCACTACAATGAGCAGTTCTTC | CATSDLAAGEHYNEQFF
. | . | TRBJ1-1 | TRBV29-1 | TGCAGCGCCCCGGGCCCCTTGGACACTGAAGCTTTCTTT | CSAPGPLDTEAFF
. | TRBD1 | TRBJ2-7 | TRBV5-1 | TGCGCCAGCAGCTTGGACAGGGGAGATACATACGAGCAGTACTTC | CASSLDRGDTYEQYF
. | TRBD1 | TRBJ1-2 | TRBV5-1 | TGCGCCAGCAGCCTGAATCCGGGACAGGGGGTCGGTGGCTACACCTTC | CASSLNPGQGVGGYTF
. | . | TRBJ1-5 | TRBV19 | TGTGCCAGTAGTATAAACCGCAATCAGCCCCAGCATTTT | CASSINRNQPQHF
. | . | TRBJ2-3 | TRBV4-1 | TGCGCCAGCAGCCATCGGGGAGTAGATACGCAGTATTTT | CASSHRGVDTQYF
once | TRBD1 | TRBJ2-3 | TRBV20-1 | TGCAGTGCTAGATCCACCGGGACAGGTAGCACAGATACGCAGTATTTT | CSARSTGTGSTDTQYF
once | . | TRBJ1-1 | TRBV19 | TGTGCCAGTAAACGGACAGCCAGCACTGAAGCTTTCTTT | CASKRTASTEAFF
. | TRBD1 | TRBJ1-6 | TRBV6-1 | TGTGCCAGCAGAGCTTTAGGGACAGGAGATAATTCACCCCTCCACTTT | CASRALGTGDNSPLHF